The sequence of this T cell receptor beta chain was determined in a study of T-cell reconstitution after alpha-beta-depleted transplantation in children. This CDR3 spans 13 amino acids. V dropped 0 bases and J dropped 4 bases, with 9 bases sitting between them. Germline CDR1 reads DFQATT; CDR2 reads SNEGSKA (reference sequence). TCRbeta library construction was performed incorporating unique molecular identifiers. TCRdb reprocessed the PCR reads via MiXCR and lists one record per CDR3 protein. The table includes roughly 500,000 distinct CDR3 sequences, about 31% detected once. Source: PBMCs from the stem cell graft donor, taken from the stem cell graft. This sequence originates from a human donor who donated a stem cell graft to a child with aplastic anemia. The V and J genes are TRBV20-1 and TRBJ1-2; D not resolved. CDR3 coding DNA: TGCAGTGCTAGAGATAACAGACTCTATGGCTACACCTTC. As protein: CSARDNRLYGYTF.